The 29 T cell receptor beta chains given below trace back to one sample, sequenced in a study of cytomegalovirus exposure and HLA in healthy donors. The PCR ran on 60 Vbeta and 13 Jbeta primers. The table came from immunoSEQ multiplex PCR; TCRdb's copy has only in-frame clones and leaves some out. The table has about 120,000 clones, 70% to 85% seen once; the top ten hold 3% to 3.5%. The sample was PBMCs. These TCRs come from a woman between 45 and 60 years old in good health and CMV-seronegative.

The genes are TRBV7-6 and TRBJ2-5; 9 bases are shared with TRBD1. The J call may be faulty, since TRBJ2-7 better matches the DNA end. Germline loops: CDR1 SGHVS, CDR2 FNYEAQ. This CDR3 contains 13 residues. CDR3 DNA sequence: TGTGCCAGCAGCTTGACAGGGGGCTACGAGCAGTACTTC. Its translation is CASSLTGGYEQYF.

CDR3 nucleotides: TGTGCCAGCAGTCGAGGACAGGGGGTCGGCAAAAACATTCAGTACTTC. Protein product: CASSRGQGVGKNIQYF. This rearrangement joins TRBV2 to TRBJ2-4; 10 positions match TRBD1. This CDR3 has 16 amino acids. Germline loops: CDR1 SNHLY, CDR2 FYNNEI. J was trimmed by 3 bases and V by 5 bases; bases with no gene match: 7.

The rearrangement links TRBV28 to TRBJ2-5; the match to TRBD1 covers 11 bases. The CDR3 loop spans 18 amino acids. J lost 5 bases, V lost 3 bases, and 14 bases had no gene match. The germline V gene has CDR1 MDHEN and CDR2 SYDVKM. This chain's CDR3 is CASSFPILGQGASETQYF. CDR3 sequence (DNA): TGTGCCAGCAGTTTCCCAATCCTCGGACAGGGGGCTTCGGAGACCCAGTACTTC.

The chain joins TRBV6-4 to TRBJ2-3; 8 nucleotides line up with TRBD2. V was clipped by 5 bases and J by 1 base; unmatched bases: 8. This CDR3 has 16 amino acids. Germline V gives CDR1 MRHNA, CDR2 SNTAGT. The CDR3 region has the DNA TGTGCCAGCAGTCTCGGGGGAGCGGGAGGCACAGATACGCAGTATTTT. Its protein is CASSLGGAGGTDTQYF.

The V call is TRBV7-9, the J call TRBJ2-5; D is unclear. This CDR3 region has 13 residues. Per the germline V gene, CDR1 is SEHNR and CDR2 is FQNEAQ (reference sequence). V lost 5 bases and J lost 0, with 7 bases in between. The CDR3 loop reads CASSPQDQETQYF. CDR3 nucleotides: TGTGCCAGCAGCCCTCAGGACCAAGAGACCCAGTACTTC.

This clone was counted a few times. J is TRBJ2-1 and V is TRBV30, with D possibly matching TRBD1 (6 bases). V was cut by 3 bases and J by 5 bases, with 14 bases left in between. Germline CDR1 GTSNPN, CDR2 SVGIG (reference sequence). CDR3 length: 14 amino acids. CDR3 protein: CAWSARTVHNEQFF. The CDR3 region has the DNA TGTGCCTGGAGCGCTCGGACAGTCCACAATGAGCAGTTCTTC.

V is TRBV4-1 and J is TRBJ1-4; 8 bases line up with TRBD1. Germline V gene lookup returns CDR1 MGHRA and CDR2 YSYEKL. J was trimmed by 6 bases and V by 4 bases; bases with no gene match: 7. The CDR3 sequence is 15 residues long. The CDR3 DNA is TGCGCCAGCAGCCCTGACAGGGGCGGCGATGAAAAACTGTTTTTT. It codes for CASSPDRGGDEKLFF.

The V gene is TRBV28, the J gene TRBJ2-7; 14 nucleotides align to TRBD2. The CDR3 spans 18 residues. Trimming at V came to 7 bases and at J to 5 bases, leaving 16 bases not matched to a gene. Germline assignment: CDR1 MDHEN and CDR2 SYDVKM. The CDR3 protein is CASTPLRGTSGSLNEQYF. The CDR3 bases are TGTGCCAGCACCCCGTTGAGGGGGACTAGCGGGAGTCTCAACGAGCAGTACTTC.

The chain uses TRBV19 and TRBJ1-2; perhaps TRBD1 as D (6 bases). The CDR3 spans 15 residues. Germline CDR1 is LNHDA and CDR2 is SQIVND (reference sequence). The V gene lost 4 bases and the J gene lost 5 bases, with 17 bases spanning the gap. The CDR3: CASSTTAGEVYGYTF. The CDR3 DNA is TGTGCCAGTAGTACCACAGCAGGGGAAGTTTATGGCTACACCTTC.

This clone appeared a few times. The chain uses TRBV7-2 and TRBJ1-6; D not certain. The CDR3 contains 13 residues. Germline loops: CDR1 SGHTA, CDR2 FQGNSA. V shed 10 bases and J shed 10 bases, with 17 bases lying between them. CDR3 loop: CATPSGSLSPLHF. The DNA of the CDR3 is TGTGCCACCCCCTCCGGGAGTCTATCACCCCTCCACTTT.

The chain recombines TRBV7-2 with TRBJ2-5, with 10 bases identical to TRBD1. This CDR3 comprises 13 residues. V was clipped by 5 bases and J by 5 bases; unmatched bases: 2. From germline, CDR1 is SGHTA and CDR2 FQGNSA. CDR3 sequence: CASSPGQGETQYF. The CDR3 nucleotides are TGTGCCAGCAGCCCGGGACAGGGGGAGACCCAGTACTTC.

This chain links TRBV18 with TRBJ1-5, with TRBD1 as a possible D gene (5 bases). V was clipped by 3 bases and J by 5 bases, with 11 bases between them. The CDR3 runs 14 residues. Germline assignment: CDR1 KGHSH and CDR2 LQKENI. In DNA, the CDR3 is TGTGCCAGCTCACCGAGTGGGGGGGATCAGCCCCAGCATTTT. Protein sequence: CASSPSGGDQPQHF. Together with reference TRBV18 and TRBJ1-5, the CDR3 gives the full variable domain: NAGVMQNPRHLVRRRGQEARLRCSPMKGHSHVYWYRQLPEEGLKFMVYLQKENIIDESGMPKERFSAEFPKEGPSILRIQQVVRGDSAAYFCASSPSGGDQPQHFGDGTRLSIL.

The rearrangement joins TRBV9 to TRBJ1-3; no clear D. Trimming stripped 0 bases from V and 9 bases from J, with 13 bases between. The germline gives CDR1 SGDLS, CDR2 YYNGEE. The CDR3 length is 14 residues. CDR3 residues: CASSVGFEAATIYF. The CDR3, as DNA: TGTGCCAGCAGCGTAGGGTTTGAGGCGGCCACCATATATTTT.

The rearrangement uses TRBV6-5 and TRBJ1-2, with 9 positions matching TRBD1. This CDR3 region has 14 residues. CDR1 is MNHEY, CDR2 SVGAGI, per germline. The trim removed 6 bases at V and 4 bases at J, leaving 6 bases unmatched. CDR3 protein: CASSWDRDPYGYTF. CDR3 in DNA: TGTGCCAGCAGCTGGGACAGGGACCCCTATGGCTACACCTTC.

This CDR3 reads CASTTVGETQYF. The DNA for the CDR3 is TGTGCCAGTACAACGGTCGGAGAGACCCAGTACTTC. The chain uses TRBV19 and TRBJ2-5; D gene unclear. Per the germline V gene, CDR1 is LNHDA and CDR2 is SQIVND (reference sequence). The CDR3 is 12 amino acids. V lost 7 bases, J lost 4 bases, and 10 bases lay in between. Full variable domain (rest looked up from reference TRBV19 and TRBJ2-5): DGGITQSPKYLFRKEGQNVTLSCEQNLNHDAMYWYRQDPGQGLRLIYYSQIVNDFQKGDIAEGYSVSREKKESFPLTVTSAQKNPTAFYLCASTTVGETQYFGPGTRLLVL.

Only one count was recorded for this clone. This chain uses TRBV11-2 with TRBJ1-3; D uncertain. CDR1 and CDR2 (germline): SGHAT, FQNNGV. This CDR3 is 13 amino acids long. V lost 5 bases and J 2 bases, leaving 7 bases between the germline ends. The CDR3 region has the DNA TGTGCCAGCAGCCTAGCAACTGGAAACACCATATATTTT. Translation gives CASSLATGNTIYF.

In its sample, this clone was seen a few times. The chain employs TRBV28 and TRBJ2-7, with TRBD1 as a possible D gene (7 bases). V dropped 2 bases and J dropped 6 bases, with 11 bases sitting between them. This CDR3 spans 13 amino acids. In germline, CDR1 is MDHEN, CDR2 SYDVKM. CDR3 coding DNA: TGTGCCAGCAGTTTAGCAGGGGGGAGCGAGCAGTACTTC. Encoded protein: CASSLAGGSEQYF.

CDR3 protein: CASAVNNQPQHF. CDR3 DNA: TGTGCCAGCGCAGTGAACAATCAGCCCCAGCATTTT. This chain links TRBV6-1 with TRBJ1-5; D remains unclear. Looked up from germline, CDR1 is MNHNS and CDR2 is SASEGT. The CDR3 is 12 residues long. The V gene lost 8 bases and the J gene lost 3 bases, with 8 bases spanning the gap.

The rearrangement joins TRBV5-4 to TRBJ2-7, with TRBD1 matching over 9 bases. Germline V gene lookup returns CDR1 SGHNT and CDR2 YYREEE (reference sequence). The V segment lost 2 bases and the J segment 3 bases; nucleotides outside the gene matches: 6. The CDR3 sequence is 15 residues long. For the CDR3, the DNA is TGTGCCAGCAGCTTCTCCGGGACAGGGTTCTACGAGCAGTACTTC. It translates to CASSFSGTGFYEQYF.

The gene calls are TRBV7-8 and TRBJ1-1; TRBD1 is a possible D gene (5 bases). The CDR3 is 14 amino acids. Trimming cost V 1 base and J 0 bases, with 6 bases left between them. CDR1 is SGHVS and CDR2 is FQNEAQ in the germline V gene. The CDR3 protein is CASSLGTLNTEAFF. The CDR3 nucleotides read TGTGCCAGCAGCTTAGGGACATTGAACACTGAAGCTTTCTTT. The full variable domain, its missing parts supplied by reference TRBV7-8 and TRBJ1-1, is GAGVSQSPRYKVAKRGQDVALRCDPISGHVSLFWYQQALGQGPEFLTYFQNEAQLDKSGLPSDRFFAERPEGSVSTLKIQRTQQEDSAVYLCASSLGTLNTEAFFGQGTRLTVV.

The chain combines TRBV14 with TRBJ1-3; D not resolved. The germline V gene encodes CDR1 SGHDN and CDR2 FVKESK. The CDR3 is made up of 15 amino acids. Trimming left V 4 bases short and J 2 bases short, with 12 bases between. Here the CDR3 reads CASSLDNPPGNTIYF. The DNA for the CDR3 is TGTGCCAGCAGCCTCGACAATCCCCCTGGAAACACCATATATTTT.

The chain uses TRBV7-9 and TRBJ2-1; 7 bases are a match to TRBD2. This CDR3 is 16 amino acids long. In germline, CDR1 is SEHNR, CDR2 FQNEAQ (reference sequence). The junction had 12 bases not matched to a gene; V was cut back by 5 bases and J by 5 bases. CDR3 sequence (DNA): TGTGCCAGCAGCCCTCCCGTGAAGGGGACTAACAATGAGCAGTTCTTC. Its protein is CASSPPVKGTNNEQFF.

This clone was counted once. The chain is built from TRBV29-1 and TRBJ2-5; D is perhaps TRBD1 (5 bases). Germline V lookup: CDR1 SQVTM, CDR2 ANQGSEA. This CDR3 contains 12 residues. V dropped 7 bases and J dropped 1 base, with 10 bases sitting between them. The CDR3 region has the DNA TGCAGCGCAAGACAGAGCCAAGAGACCCAGTACTTC. It yields the protein CSARQSQETQYF.

The sample holds a few counts of this clone. The chain employs TRBV6-5 and TRBJ1-1; D call uncertain. Trimming took off 4 bases at V and 1 base at J, with 7 bases between the two ends. The CDR3 covers 13 residues. Germline V CDR1 and CDR2: MNHEY, SVGAGI. The CDR3 nucleotides read TGTGCCAGCAGTTTTACAACGAACACTGAAGCTTTCTTT. Protein: CASSFTTNTEAFF.

The rearrangement links TRBV6-1 to TRBJ1-1; TRBD1 is a possible D gene (6 bases). Germline-derived CDR1 and CDR2 are MNHNS and SASEGT. With 5 bases removed from V and 4 bases from J, the gap between germline ends came to 11 bases. This CDR3 spans 13 amino acids. DNA for the CDR3: TGTGCCAGCAGTCGATTAGGGGGCACTGAAGCTTTCTTT. This translates into CASSRLGGTEAFF.

The rearrangement uses TRBV30 and TRBJ1-4, with a weak D call TRBD1 (6 bases). The CDR3 length is 14 residues. Germline assignment: CDR1 GTSNPN and CDR2 SVGIG (reference sequence). Trimming cost V 4 bases and J 7 bases, with 16 bases left between them. The CDR3 DNA reads TGTGCCTGGACTCCCGGGACACCAACTGAAAAACTGTTTTTT. This gives the protein CAWTPGTPTEKLFF.

This chain links TRBV19 with TRBJ2-7; no clear D. CDR1 is LNHDA, CDR2 SQIVND, per germline (reference sequence). The CDR3 has 13 amino acids. V lost 3 bases, J lost 11 bases, and 17 bases lay in between. The CDR3 spells CASSMALLREKYF. The CDR3 DNA reads as TGTGCCAGTAGTATGGCACTACTACGAGAAAAGTACTTC.

This chain links TRBV30 with TRBJ2-1, with 11 bases aligning to TRBD2. Germline V lookup: CDR1 GTSNPN, CDR2 SVGIG (reference sequence). The CDR3 has 15 residues. The V gene end was trimmed by 4 bases and the J gene end by 7 bases; junction bases not matched to a gene: 9. In DNA, the CDR3 is TGTGCCTGGAAAGTAGCGGGAGGGCCCTTTAATGAGCAGTTCTTC. Its translation: CAWKVAGGPFNEQFF.

The rearrangement joins TRBV6-1 to TRBJ2-5; the match to TRBD2 covers 7 bases. The CDR3 spans 15 residues. The V gene end was trimmed by 4 bases and the J gene end by 0 bases; junction bases not matched to a gene: 5. Germline CDR1 is MNHNS and CDR2 is SASEGT. The CDR3 coding sequence is TGTGCCAGCAGTGGAGCAGCGGGGTACCAAGAGACCCAGTACTTC. Translating it yields CASSGAAGYQETQYF.